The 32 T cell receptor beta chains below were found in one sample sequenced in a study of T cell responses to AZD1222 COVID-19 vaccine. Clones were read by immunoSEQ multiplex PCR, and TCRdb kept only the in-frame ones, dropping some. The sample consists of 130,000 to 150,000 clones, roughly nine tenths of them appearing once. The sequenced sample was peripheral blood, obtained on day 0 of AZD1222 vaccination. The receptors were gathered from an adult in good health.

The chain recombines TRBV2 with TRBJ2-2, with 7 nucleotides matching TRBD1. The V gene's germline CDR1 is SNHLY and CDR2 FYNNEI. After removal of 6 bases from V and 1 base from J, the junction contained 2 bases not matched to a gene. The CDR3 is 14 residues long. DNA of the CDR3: TGTGCCAGCAGAAGACAGGGGAACACCGGGGAGCTGTTTTTT. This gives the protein CASRRQGNTGELFF.

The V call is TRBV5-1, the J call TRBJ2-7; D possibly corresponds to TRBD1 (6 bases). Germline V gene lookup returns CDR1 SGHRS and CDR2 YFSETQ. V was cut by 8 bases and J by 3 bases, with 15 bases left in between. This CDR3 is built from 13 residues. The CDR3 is CASRQDSYYEQYF. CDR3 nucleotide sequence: TGCGCCAGTAGACAGGATAGTTACTACGAGCAGTACTTC.

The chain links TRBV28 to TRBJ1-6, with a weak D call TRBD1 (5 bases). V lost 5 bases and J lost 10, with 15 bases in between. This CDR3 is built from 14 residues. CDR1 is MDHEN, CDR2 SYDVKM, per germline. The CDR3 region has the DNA TGTGCCAGCAGTCCCAGGGCTCGAGGGTCACCCCTCCACTTT. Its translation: CASSPRARGSPLHF. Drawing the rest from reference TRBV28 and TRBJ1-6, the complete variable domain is DVKVTQSSRYLVKRTGEKVFLECVQDMDHENMFWYRQDPGLGLRLIYFSYDVKMKEKGDIPEGYSVSREKKERFSLILESASTNQTSMYLCASSPRARGSPLHFGNGTRLTVT.

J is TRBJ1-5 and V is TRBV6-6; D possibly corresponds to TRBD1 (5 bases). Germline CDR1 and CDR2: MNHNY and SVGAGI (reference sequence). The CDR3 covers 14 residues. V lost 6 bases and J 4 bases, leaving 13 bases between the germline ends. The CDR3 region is CASRLQEQNQPQHF. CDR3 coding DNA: TGTGCCAGCAGACTACAGGAGCAGAATCAGCCCCAGCATTTT.

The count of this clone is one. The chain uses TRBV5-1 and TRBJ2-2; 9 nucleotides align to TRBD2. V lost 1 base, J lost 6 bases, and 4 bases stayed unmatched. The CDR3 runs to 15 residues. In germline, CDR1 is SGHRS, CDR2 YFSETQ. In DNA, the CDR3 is TGCGCCAGCAGCTTGCTAGCGGGGACCGCCGGGGAGCTGTTTTTT. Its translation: CASSLLAGTAGELFF.

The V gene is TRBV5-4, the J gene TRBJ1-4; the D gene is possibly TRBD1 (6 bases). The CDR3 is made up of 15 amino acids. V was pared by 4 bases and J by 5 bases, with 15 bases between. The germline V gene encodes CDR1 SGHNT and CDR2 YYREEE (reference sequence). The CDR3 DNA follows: TGTGCCAGCAGCCAGGGGACCGCGCCAAATGAAAAACTGTTTTTT. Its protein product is CASSQGTAPNEKLFF.

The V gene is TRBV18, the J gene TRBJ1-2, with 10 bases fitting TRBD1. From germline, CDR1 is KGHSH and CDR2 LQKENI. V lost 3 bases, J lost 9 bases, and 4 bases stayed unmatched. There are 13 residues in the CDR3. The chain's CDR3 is CASSPGQGMSYTF. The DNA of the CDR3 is TGTGCCAGCTCACCGGGACAGGGGATGAGCTACACCTTC.

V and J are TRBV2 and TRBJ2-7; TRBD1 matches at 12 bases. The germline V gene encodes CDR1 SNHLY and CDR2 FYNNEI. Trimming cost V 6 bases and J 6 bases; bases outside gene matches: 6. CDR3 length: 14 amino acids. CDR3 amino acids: CASRTGTGGVEQYF. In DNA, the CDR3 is TGTGCCAGCAGGACCGGGACAGGGGGCGTCGAGCAGTACTTC.

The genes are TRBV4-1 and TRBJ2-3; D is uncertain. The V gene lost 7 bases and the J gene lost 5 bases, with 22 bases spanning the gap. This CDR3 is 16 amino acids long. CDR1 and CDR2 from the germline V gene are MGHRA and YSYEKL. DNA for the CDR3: TGCGCCAGCAACCCCTACGTAGGGTCCCAGATAGATACGCAGTATTTT. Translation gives CASNPYVGSQIDTQYF.

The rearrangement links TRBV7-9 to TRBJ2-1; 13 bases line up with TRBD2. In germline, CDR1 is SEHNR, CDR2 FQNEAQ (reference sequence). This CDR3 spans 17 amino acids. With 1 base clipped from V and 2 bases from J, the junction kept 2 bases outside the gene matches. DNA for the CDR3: TGTGCCAGCAGCTTAGAGGGGACTAGCGGGACCTACAATGAGCAGTTCTTC. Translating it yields CASSLEGTSGTYNEQFF.

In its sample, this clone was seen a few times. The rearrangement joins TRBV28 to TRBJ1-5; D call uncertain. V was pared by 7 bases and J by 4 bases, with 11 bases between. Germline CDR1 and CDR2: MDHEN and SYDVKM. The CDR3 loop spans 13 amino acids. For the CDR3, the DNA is TGTGCCAGCACGAATTCGGGAAATCAGCCCCAGCATTTT. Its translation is CASTNSGNQPQHF.

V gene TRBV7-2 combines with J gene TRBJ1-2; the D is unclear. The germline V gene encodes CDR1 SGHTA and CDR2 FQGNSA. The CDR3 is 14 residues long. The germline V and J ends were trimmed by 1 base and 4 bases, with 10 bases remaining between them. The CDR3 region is CASSLVRRIYGYTF. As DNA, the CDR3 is TGTGCCAGCAGCTTAGTAAGGAGGATCTATGGCTACACCTTC.

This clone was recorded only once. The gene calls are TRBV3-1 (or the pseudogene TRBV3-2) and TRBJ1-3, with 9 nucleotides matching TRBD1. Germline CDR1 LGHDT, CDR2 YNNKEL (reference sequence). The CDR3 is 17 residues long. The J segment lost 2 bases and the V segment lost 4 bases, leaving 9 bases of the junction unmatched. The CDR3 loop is CASSRRGQGGTGNTIYF. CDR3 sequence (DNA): TGTGCCAGCAGCCGTAGGGGACAGGGAGGAACTGGAAACACCATATATTTT.

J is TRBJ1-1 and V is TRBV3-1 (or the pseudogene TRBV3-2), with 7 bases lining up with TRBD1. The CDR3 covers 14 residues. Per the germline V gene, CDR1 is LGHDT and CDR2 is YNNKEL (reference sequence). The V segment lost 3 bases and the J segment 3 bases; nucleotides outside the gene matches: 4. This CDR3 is CASSHGDRDTEAFF. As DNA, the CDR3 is TGTGCCAGCAGCCACGGAGACAGGGACACTGAAGCTTTCTTT.

The CDR3 spells CASSLGGGYNQPQHF. DNA for the CDR3: TGCGCCAGCAGCTTGGGGGGGGGCTACAATCAGCCCCAGCATTTT. This sequence joins TRBV5-1 and TRBJ1-5; TRBD1 is a possible D gene (6 bases). This CDR3 contains 15 residues. The germline V and J ends were trimmed by 0 bases and 3 bases, with 10 bases remaining between them. Germline loops: CDR1 SGHRS, CDR2 YFSETQ.

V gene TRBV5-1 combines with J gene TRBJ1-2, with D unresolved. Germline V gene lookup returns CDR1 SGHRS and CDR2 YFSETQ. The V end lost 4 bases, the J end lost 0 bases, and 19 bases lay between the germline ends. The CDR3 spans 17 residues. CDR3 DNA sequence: TGCGCCAGCAGCCTTCGGAATGAAGGGAGGACTAACTATGGCTACACCTTC. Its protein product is CASSLRNEGRTNYGYTF.

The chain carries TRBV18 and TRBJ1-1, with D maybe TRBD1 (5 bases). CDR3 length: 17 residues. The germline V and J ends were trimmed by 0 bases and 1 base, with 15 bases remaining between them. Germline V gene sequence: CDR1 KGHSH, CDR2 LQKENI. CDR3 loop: CASSPPGAQGWNTEAFF. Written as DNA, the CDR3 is TGTGCCAGCTCACCACCCGGGGCCCAGGGCTGGAACACTGAAGCTTTCTTT.

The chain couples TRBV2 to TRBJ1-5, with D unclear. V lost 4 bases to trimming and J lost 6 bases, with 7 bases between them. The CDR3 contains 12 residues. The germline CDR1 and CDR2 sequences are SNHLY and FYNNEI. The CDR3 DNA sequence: TGTGCCAGCAGTGTCAGGAGTCAGCCCCAGCATTTT. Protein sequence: CASSVRSQPQHF. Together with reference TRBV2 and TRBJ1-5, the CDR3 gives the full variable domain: EPEVTQTPSHQVTQMGQEVILRCVPISNHLYFYWYRQILGQKVEFLVSFYNNEISEKSEIFDDQFSVERPDGSNFTLKIRSTKLEDSAMYFCASSVRSQPQHFGDGTRLSIL.

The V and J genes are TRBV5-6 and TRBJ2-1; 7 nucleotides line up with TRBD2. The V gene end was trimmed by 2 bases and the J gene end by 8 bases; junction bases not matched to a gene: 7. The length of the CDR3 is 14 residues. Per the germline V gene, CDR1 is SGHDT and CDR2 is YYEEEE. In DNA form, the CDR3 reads TGTGCCAGCAGCTTCTGGACTAGTTCGCATGAGCAGTTCTTC. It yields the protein CASSFWTSSHEQFF.

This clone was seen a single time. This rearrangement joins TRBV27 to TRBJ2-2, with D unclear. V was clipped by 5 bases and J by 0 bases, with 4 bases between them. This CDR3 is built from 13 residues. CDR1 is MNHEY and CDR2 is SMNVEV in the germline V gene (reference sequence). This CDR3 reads CASSVTNTGELFF. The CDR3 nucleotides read TGTGCCAGCAGTGTTACGAACACCGGGGAGCTGTTTTTT.

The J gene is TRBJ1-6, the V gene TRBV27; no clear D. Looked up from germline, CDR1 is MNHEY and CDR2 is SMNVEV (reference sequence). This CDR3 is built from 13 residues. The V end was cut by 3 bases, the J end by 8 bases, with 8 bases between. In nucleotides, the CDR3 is TGTGCCAGCAGTTTGGGGTGGCATTCACCCCTCCACTTT. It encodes CASSLGWHSPLHF.

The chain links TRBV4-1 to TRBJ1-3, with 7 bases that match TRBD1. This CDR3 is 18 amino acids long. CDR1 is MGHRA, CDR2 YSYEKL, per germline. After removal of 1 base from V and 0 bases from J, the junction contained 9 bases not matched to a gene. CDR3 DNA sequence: TGCGCCAGCAGCCAAGTGGGTATGGACAGGAGCTCTGGAAACACCATATATTTT. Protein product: CASSQVGMDRSSGNTIYF.

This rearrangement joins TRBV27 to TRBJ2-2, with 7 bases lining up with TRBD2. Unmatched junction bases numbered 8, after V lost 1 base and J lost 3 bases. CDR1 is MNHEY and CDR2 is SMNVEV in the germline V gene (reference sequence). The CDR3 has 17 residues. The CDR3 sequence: CASSLFGAGRDTGELFF. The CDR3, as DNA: TGTGCCAGCAGTTTATTCGGGGCAGGGAGGGACACCGGGGAGCTGTTTTTT.

The CDR3 bases are TGTGCCAGCAGCCCCCGGGGGGGCCTCTACGGGACAGATACGCAGTATTTT. Translating it yields CASSPRGGLYGTDTQYF. The chain couples TRBV3-1 (or the pseudogene TRBV3-2) to TRBJ2-3; TRBD2 aligns across 8 bases. Trimming took 4 bases from V and 3 from J; bases not matched to a gene: 12. Germline CDR1 LGHDT, CDR2 YNNKEL (reference sequence). The length of the CDR3 is 17 residues.

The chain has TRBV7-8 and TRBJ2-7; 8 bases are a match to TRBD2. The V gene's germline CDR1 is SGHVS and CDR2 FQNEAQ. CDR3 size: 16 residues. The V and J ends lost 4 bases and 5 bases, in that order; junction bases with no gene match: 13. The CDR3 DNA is TGTGCCAGCAGCTACATAAGCGGGAGTAAGTACCACGAGCAGTACTTC. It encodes CASSYISGSKYHEQYF.

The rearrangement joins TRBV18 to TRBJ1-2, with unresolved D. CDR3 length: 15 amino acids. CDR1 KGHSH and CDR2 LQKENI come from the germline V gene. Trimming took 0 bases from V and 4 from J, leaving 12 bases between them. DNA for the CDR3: TGTGCCAGCTCACCACCCGGAGAGACTTCCTATGGCTACACCTTC. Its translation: CASSPPGETSYGYTF.

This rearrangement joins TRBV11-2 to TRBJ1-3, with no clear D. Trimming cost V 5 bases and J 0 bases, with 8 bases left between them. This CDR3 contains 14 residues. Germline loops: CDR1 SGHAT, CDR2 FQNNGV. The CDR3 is CASSHTRSGNTIYF. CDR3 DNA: TGTGCCAGCAGCCATACCCGCTCTGGAAACACCATATATTTT.

The CDR3 DNA is TGTGCCAGTAGAAAGACTAGCGGGACCTACAATGAGCAGTTCTTC. It translates to CASRKTSGTYNEQFF. The V call is TRBV19, the J call TRBJ2-1; 11 bases are shared with TRBD2. J gave up 2 bases and V 6 bases, and 3 bases lay outside the gene matches. Germline V CDR1 and CDR2: LNHDA, SQIVND (reference sequence). The CDR3 length is 15 residues.

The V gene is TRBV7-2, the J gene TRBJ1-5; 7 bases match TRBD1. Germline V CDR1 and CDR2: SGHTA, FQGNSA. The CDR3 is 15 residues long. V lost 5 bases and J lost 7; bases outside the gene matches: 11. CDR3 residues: CASSLDRESWQPQHF. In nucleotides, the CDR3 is TGTGCCAGCAGCCTCGACAGGGAAAGTTGGCAGCCCCAGCATTTT.

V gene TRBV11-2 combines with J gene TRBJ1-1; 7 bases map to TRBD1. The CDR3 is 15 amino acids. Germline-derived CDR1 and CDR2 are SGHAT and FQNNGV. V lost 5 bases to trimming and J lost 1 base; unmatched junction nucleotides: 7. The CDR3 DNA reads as TGTGCCAGCAGCCAAAGACAGGGACAGAACACTGAAGCTTTCTTT. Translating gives CASSQRQGQNTEAFF.

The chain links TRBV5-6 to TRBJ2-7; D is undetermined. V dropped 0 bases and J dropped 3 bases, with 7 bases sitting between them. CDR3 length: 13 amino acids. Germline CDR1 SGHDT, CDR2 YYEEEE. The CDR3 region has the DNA TGTGCCAGCAGCTTGGGTTTCGGCTACGAGCAGTACTTC. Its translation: CASSLGFGYEQYF.

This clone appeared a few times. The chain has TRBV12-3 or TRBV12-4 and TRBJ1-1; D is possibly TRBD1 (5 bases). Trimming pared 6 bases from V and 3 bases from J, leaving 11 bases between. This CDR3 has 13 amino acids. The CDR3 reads CASRQGLYTEAFF. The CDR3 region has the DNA TGTGCCAGCAGGCAGGGTCTCTACACTGAAGCTTTCTTT.